A selection of T cell receptor beta chains follows, all from one sample in a study of Tregs in tolerant kidney transplant recipients. Data came from immunoSEQ multiplex PCR; TCRdb stores just in-frame clones and leaves some out. Here the sample spans about 94,000 clones, 80% to 95% being singletons. The sequencing used CD4+ T cells from blood, collected before the transplant. The receptors stem from a human donor who received a combined kidney and bone marrow transplant. Each CDR3 is given with its conserved first and last residue. Each record gives: V gene, J gene, clone size, D gene, CDR3 DNA, CDR3 protein. D genes are given only for firm matches. Rows may omit the clone size; those that give it use once, few, many or a size class.

TRBV7-3	TRBJ2-1	.	TRBD2	TGTGCCAGCAGCCTATACGGGACTAGCGGGAGGGGAACTTACAATGAGCAGTTCTTC	CASSLYGTSGRGTYNEQFF
TRBV7-6	TRBJ2-2	.	.	TGTGCCAGCAGCACGCCGCGCACCGGGGAGCTGTTTTTT	CASSTPRTGELFF
TRBV10-3	TRBJ1-5	.	.	TGTGCCATCAGCCCCCAGTGGGACGTTAAGGCGAGGGGGCAGCCCCAGCATTTT	CAISPQWDVKARGQPQHF
TRBV5-1	TRBJ1-5	.	.	TGCGCCAGCAAATTGAGTCCGGGGAGCAATCAGCCCCAGCATTTT	CASKLSPGSNQPQHF
TRBV18	TRBJ1-2	.	.	TGTGCCAGCTCACCCGGGCAGGGTACCTATGGCTACACCTTC	CASSPGQGTYGYTF
TRBV9	TRBJ1-2	few	.	TGTGCCAGCAGCGTAGCAGGTGCCTATGGCTACACCTTC	CASSVAGAYGYTF
TRBV4-2	TRBJ1-5	once	.	TGTGCCAGCAGCCTTGCGACAGCCCAGCCCCAGCATTTT	CASSLATAQPQHF
TRBV5-1	TRBJ2-7	few	TRBD1	TGCGCCAGCAGCTTTGGACAGGCCCCCTACGAGCAGTACTTC	CASSFGQAPYEQYF
TRBV5-1	TRBJ2-3	once	.	TGCGCCAGCACACTAGACTACACAGATACGCAGTATTTT	CASTLDYTDTQYF
TRBV19	TRBJ2-2	.	TRBD1	TGTGCCAGTACCGGGACAGCGAACACCGGGGAGCTGTTTTTT	CASTGTANTGELFF
TRBV28	TRBJ2-2	.	TRBD1	TGTGCCAGCAGTTTGGGGTACAGGGGGGTCACCGGGGAGCTGTTTTTT	CASSLGYRGVTGELFF
TRBV5-1	TRBJ1-1	.	.	TGCGCCAGCAGTGGAGGCAGGAACACTGAAGCTTTCTTT	CASSGGRNTEAFF
TRBV19	TRBJ2-5	.	.	TGTGCCAGTAGTAGGACAGACCAAGAGACCCAGTACTTC	CASSRTDQETQYF
TRBV19	TRBJ2-7	.	TRBD2	TGTGCCAGTAGTACAATGGGGCTAGCGGACGAGCAGTACTTC	CASSTMGLADEQYF
TRBV7-3	TRBJ2-3	.	.	TGTGCCAGCAGCTTAACGATTGCTGCGGGGCGCCTAGATACGCAGTATTTT	CASSLTIAAGRLDTQYF
TRBV4-2	TRBJ2-6	.	.	TGTGCCAGCAGCACAGACATCTCTGGGGCCAACGTCCTGACTTTC	CASSTDISGANVLTF
TRBV6-4	TRBJ2-2	.	TRBD2	TGTGCCAGCAGAGCCGGGACTAGCGGGGGGACCGGCGGCGGGGAGCTGTTTTTT	CASRAGTSGGTGGGELFF